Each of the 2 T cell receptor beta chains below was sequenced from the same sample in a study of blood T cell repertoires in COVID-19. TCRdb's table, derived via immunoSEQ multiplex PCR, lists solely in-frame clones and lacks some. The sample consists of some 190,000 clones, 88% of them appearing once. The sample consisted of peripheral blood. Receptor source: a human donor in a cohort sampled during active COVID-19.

CDR3 residues: CASAMGPSTEAFF. The CDR3 coding sequence is TGTGCTAGTGCCATGGGCCCCAGCACTGAAGCTTTCTTT. The V gene is TRBV12-5, the J gene TRBJ1-1; D ambiguous. The CDR3 spans 13 residues. The germline V gene encodes CDR1 LGHNT and CDR2 FRNRAP. V was trimmed by 7 bases and J by 4 bases, leaving 13 bases between them.

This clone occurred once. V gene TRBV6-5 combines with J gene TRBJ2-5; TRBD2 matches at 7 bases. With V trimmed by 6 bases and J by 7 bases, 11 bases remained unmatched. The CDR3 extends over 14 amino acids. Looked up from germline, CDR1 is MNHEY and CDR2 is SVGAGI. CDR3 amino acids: CASRKGREKGTQYF. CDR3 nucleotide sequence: TGTGCCAGCAGAAAGGGGCGGGAGAAGGGGACCCAGTACTTC.